The 3 T cell receptor beta chains presented below share a single source sample, sequenced in a study. TCRdb used MiXCR to reprocess the RT-PCR reads, holding one entry per CDR3 protein. This sample has more than 600,000 distinct CDR3 sequences, with approximately 15% found just once. Sequenced input: memory CD4+ T cells from blood. The receptor set was obtained from a female donor in good health, serving as a healthy control.

J is TRBJ1-2 and V is TRBV6-2 or TRBV6-3, with 11 bases identical to TRBD1. Trimming took 2 bases from V and 6 from J; bases not matched to a gene: 11. The length of the CDR3 is 17 residues. Looked up from germline, CDR1 is MNHEY and CDR2 is SVGEGT. CDR3 bases: TGTGCCAGCAGTTACCCTGGACAGGGGGCGACGGCTAATGGCTACACCTTC. This translates into CASSYPGQGATANGYTF.

This clonotype was counted at least ten times. The chain employs TRBV11-2 and TRBJ2-1; 8 bases line up with TRBD2. V was pared by 4 bases and J by 4 bases, with 6 bases of the junction left unmatched. Germline loops: CDR1 SGHAT, CDR2 FQNNGV. This CDR3 spans 15 amino acids. Here the CDR3 DNA reads TGTGCCAGCAGCTCCCGGGAGCGGGGGTACAATGAGCAGTTCTTC. Amino acid sequence: CASSSRERGYNEQFF.

Ten or more counts support this clonotype. The chain couples TRBV5-1 to TRBJ2-2; 8 nucleotides line up with TRBD1. The CDR3 has 16 residues. CDR1 is SGHRS and CDR2 is YFSETQ in the germline V gene. V dropped 4 bases and J dropped 1; count of bases not matched to a gene: 6. CDR3 in amino acids: CASSTSGTGNTGELFF. DNA of the CDR3: TGCGCCAGCAGCACCTCCGGGACAGGGAACACCGGGGAGCTGTTTTTT.